The clone carrying this T cell receptor (beta chain) was seen ten or more times. This CDR3 contains 15 residues. V dropped 8 bases and J dropped 6; count of bases not matched to a gene: 15. Germline CDR1 and CDR2: ENHRY and SYGVKD. TCRdb re-called the reads with MiXCR, one entry per CDR3 protein. The data show roughly 240,000 distinct CDR3 sequences, 6.5% seen once. The entry originates in a study of T cell repertoires in cytomegalovirus infection. Sequences were obtained from PBMCs. The chain recombines TRBV10-3 with TRBJ1-1, with 7 bases lining up with TRBD1. This receptor was identified in a human donor in good health (CMV status not recorded). Some clones in this sample may be carry-over from other donors' samples. In nucleotides, the CDR3 is TGTGCCATCCGAGAACCGGGACAGATATCCGCTGAAGCTTTCTTT. As protein: CAIREPGQISAEAFF.